The 17 T cell receptor beta chains in this list originate from one sample, sequenced in a study of cytomegalovirus exposure and HLA in healthy donors. 13 Jbeta primers and 60 Vbeta primers were used for the PCR. Assay used: immunoSEQ multiplex PCR; TCRdb lists only in-frame clones, some missing. This specimen shows around 75,000 clones; the ten leading clones hold roughly 1.5%. Sequenced input: PBMCs. These receptor sequences come from a woman aged 60-70 years in good health and CMV-seronegative.

This sequence joins TRBV5-1 and TRBJ1-1; D is ambiguous. The V end lost 2 bases, the J end lost 5 bases, and 10 bases lay between the germline ends. Germline values: CDR1 SGHRS, CDR2 YFSETQ. The CDR3 sequence is 13 residues long. CDR3 nucleotide sequence: TGCGCCAGCAGCTTTGGGCCTGAAACTGAAGCTTTCTTT. Translating gives CASSFGPETEAFF.

The chain uses TRBV28 and TRBJ2-7; no definite D call. This CDR3 has 13 residues. V was shortened by 6 bases and J by 4 bases, with 13 bases between the two germline ends. Germline values: CDR1 MDHEN, CDR2 SYDVKM. CDR3 nucleotides: TGTGCCAGCAGCCTCGTTTCCGTATACGAGCAGTACTTC. Translating gives CASSLVSVYEQYF.

The V call is TRBV7-8, the J call TRBJ2-7, with a possible D match to TRBD1 (6 bases). The CDR3 runs to 19 residues. V dropped 1 base and J dropped 2 bases, with 24 bases sitting between them. The germline V gene has CDR1 SGHVS and CDR2 FQNEAQ. The CDR3 reads CASSLGRDRRKRGTYEQYF. The CDR3 nucleotides read TGTGCCAGCAGCTTAGGGCGAGACAGGCGGAAACGGGGAACCTACGAGCAGTACTTC.

V usage is TRBV29-1 and J usage is TRBJ2-1; 8 nucleotides match TRBD2. This CDR3 has 13 residues. V gave up 7 bases and J gave up 7 bases; unmatched junction bases: 9. Germline CDR1 SQVTM, CDR2 ANQGSEA. CDR3 DNA: TGCAGCGGGGGACCCACGGGAGGGAATGAGCAGTTCTTC. Its protein product is CSGGPTGGNEQFF.

The chain combines TRBV29-1 with TRBJ2-3; TRBD1 might be the D (6 bases). This CDR3 is built from 14 residues. Trimming shortened V by 6 bases and J by 4 bases, and 17 bases separated the two germline ends. The V gene's germline CDR1 is SQVTM and CDR2 ANQGSEA. CDR3 sequence reads: CSVGTRHPADTQYF. CDR3 nucleotides: TGCAGCGTGGGGACAAGACACCCAGCAGATACGCAGTATTTT.

CDR3 in DNA: TGCGCCAGCAGCCACTTAGCGGGAACCACAGATACGCAGTATTTT. It specifies CASSHLAGTTDTQYF. The chain couples TRBV4-1 to TRBJ2-3, with 8 bases identical to TRBD2. CDR3 size: 15 residues. Trimming at V came to 3 bases and at J to 2 bases, leaving 4 bases not matched to a gene. From germline, CDR1 is MGHRA and CDR2 YSYEKL.

As DNA, the CDR3 is TGTGCCAGCTCACCACCCGGACAGTCAGGGACCAAAAACATTCAGTACTTC. This codes for CASSPPGQSGTKNIQYF. The chain recombines TRBV18 with TRBJ2-4, with D possibly TRBD1 on 6 matching bases. This CDR3 has 17 amino acids. The ends were cut back, 0 bases at V and 2 bases at J, with 14 bases in the middle. Germline CDR1 and CDR2: KGHSH and LQKENI.

CDR3 sequence reads: CASSLTGQGWGYTF. DNA of the CDR3: TGTGCCAGCAGCTTAACCGGACAGGGCTGGGGCTACACCTTC. The chain is built from TRBV7-3 and TRBJ1-2; TRBD1 matches at 8 bases. This CDR3 is built from 14 residues. The J segment lost 8 bases and the V segment lost 0 bases, leaving 5 bases of the junction unmatched. Germline V gives CDR1 SGHTA, CDR2 FQGTGA.

The CDR3 DNA reads as TGCGCCAGCAGCCCCCCACAGGGGATGGACATTCAGTACTTC. It codes for CASSPPQGMDIQYF. The rearrangement joins TRBV5-1 to TRBJ2-4, with 7 bases fitting TRBD1. V was clipped by 4 bases and J by 8 bases; unmatched bases: 9. CDR1 and CDR2 from the germline V gene are SGHRS and YFSETQ. The CDR3 is 14 amino acids.

The gene calls are TRBV28 and TRBJ2-7, with D perhaps TRBD1 (6 bases). There are 13 residues in the CDR3. Trimming took 11 bases from V and 2 from J, leaving 16 bases between them. Germline CDR1 is MDHEN and CDR2 is SYDVKM. The CDR3 region is CASQTGSTYEQYF. In DNA, the CDR3 is TGTGCCTCCCAAACAGGGTCCACCTACGAGCAGTACTTC.

V gene TRBV5-4 combines with J gene TRBJ2-3; D perhaps matches TRBD1 (5 bases). Germline CDR1 reads SGHNT; CDR2 reads YYREEE (reference sequence). Trimming cost V 3 bases and J 2 bases, with 16 bases left between them. The CDR3 length is 16 residues. As DNA, the CDR3 is TGTGCCAGCAGCTCCGTGGGCAGGGCTTTCACAGATACGCAGTATTTT. Its protein product is CASSSVGRAFTDTQYF.

The V call is TRBV4-1, the J call TRBJ2-5; 7 nucleotides agree with TRBD2. The V gene's germline CDR1 is MGHRA and CDR2 YSYEKL. The length of the CDR3 is 19 residues. V shed 3 bases and J 4 bases; nucleotides not matched to a gene: 20. The CDR3 sequence is CASSHKLESGNGQRETQYF. The CDR3 nucleotides read TGCGCCAGCAGCCATAAGTTGGAGAGCGGGAACGGGCAGCGAGAGACCCAGTACTTC.

A note on this clone: The junction and the germline gene differ at one end; a read error may be behind it. This chain connects TRBV10-2 to TRBJ1-1, with 7 positions matching TRBD1. Germline V gene sequence: CDR1 WSHSY, CDR2 SAAADI. CDR3 size: 12 residues. This CDR3 reads CASSDSRGLPIF. CDR3 in DNA: TGCGCCAGCAGTGATAGTAGGGGGCTTCCGATCTTT.

The genes are TRBV11-2 and TRBJ2-7, with 7 bases aligning to TRBD2. There are 14 residues in the CDR3. Germline trimming cut 3 bases from V and 2 bases from J; bases unmatched to any gene: 4. Germline loops: CDR1 SGHAT, CDR2 FQNNGV. The CDR3 nucleotides read TGTGCCAGCAGCTTGGTACGGGGGGCCTACGAGCAGTACTTC. It is translated as CASSLVRGAYEQYF.

This CDR3 is CASSLAGGISQETQYF. The CDR3 region has the DNA TGTGCCAGCAGCTTGGCCGGCGGAATCTCACAAGAGACCCAGTACTTC. The chain is built from TRBV5-4 and TRBJ2-5, with unresolved D. Germline V gene lookup returns CDR1 SGHNT and CDR2 YYREEE (reference sequence). With 0 bases removed from V and 2 bases from J, the gap between germline ends came to 14 bases. This CDR3 has 16 residues.

V gene TRBV19 combines with J gene TRBJ1-5; D perhaps matches TRBD1 (6 bases). Germline V gives CDR1 LNHDA, CDR2 SQIVND (reference sequence). The V gene lost 9 bases and the J gene lost 3 bases, with 12 bases spanning the gap. The CDR3 is 13 amino acids. The CDR3 loop is CASADRYNQPQHF. CDR3 sequence (DNA): TGTGCCAGCGCCGACAGGTACAATCAGCCCCAGCATTTT.

The rearrangement links TRBV2 to TRBJ2-2, with 7 bases identical to TRBD2. Germline CDR1 reads SNHLY; CDR2 reads FYNNEI. This CDR3 region has 13 residues. V shed 4 bases, J shed 6 bases, and the junction held 2 bases outside the gene matches. CDR3 loop: CASSGTSAGELFF. CDR3 bases: TGTGCCAGCAGTGGAACTAGCGCCGGGGAGCTGTTTTTT. The full variable domain, rest sourced from reference TRBV2 and TRBJ2-2, is EPEVTQTPSHQVTQMGQEVILRCVPISNHLYFYWYRQILGQKVEFLVSFYNNEISEKSEIFDDQFSVERPDGSNFTLKIRSTKLEDSAMYFCASSGTSAGELFFGEGSRLTVL.